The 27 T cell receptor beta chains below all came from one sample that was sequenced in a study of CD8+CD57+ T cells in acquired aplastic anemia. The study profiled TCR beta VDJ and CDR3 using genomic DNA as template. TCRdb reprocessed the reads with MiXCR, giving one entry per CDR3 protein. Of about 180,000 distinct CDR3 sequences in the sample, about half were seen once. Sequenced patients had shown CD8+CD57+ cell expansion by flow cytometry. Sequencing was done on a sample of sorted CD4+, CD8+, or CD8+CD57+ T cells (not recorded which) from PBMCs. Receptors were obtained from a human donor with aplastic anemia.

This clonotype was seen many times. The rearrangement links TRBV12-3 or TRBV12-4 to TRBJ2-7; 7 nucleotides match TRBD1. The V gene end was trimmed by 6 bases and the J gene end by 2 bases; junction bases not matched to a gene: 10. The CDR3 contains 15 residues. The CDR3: CASSRATGRPYEQYF. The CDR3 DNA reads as TGTGCCAGCAGCCGGGCGACAGGGCGCCCCTACGAGCAGTACTTC.

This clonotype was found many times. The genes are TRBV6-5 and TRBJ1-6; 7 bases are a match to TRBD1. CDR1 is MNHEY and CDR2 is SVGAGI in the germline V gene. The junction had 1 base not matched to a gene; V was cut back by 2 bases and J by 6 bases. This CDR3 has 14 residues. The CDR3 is CASSYGQANSPLHF. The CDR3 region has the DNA TGTGCCAGCAGTTACGGACAGGCTAATTCACCCCTCCACTTT.

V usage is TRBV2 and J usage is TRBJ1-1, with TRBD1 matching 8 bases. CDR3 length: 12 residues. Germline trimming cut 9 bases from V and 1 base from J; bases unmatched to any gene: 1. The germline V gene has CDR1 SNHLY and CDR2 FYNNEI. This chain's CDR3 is CARDRENTEAFF. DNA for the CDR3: TGTGCCAGGGACAGGGAGAACACTGAAGCTTTCTTT.

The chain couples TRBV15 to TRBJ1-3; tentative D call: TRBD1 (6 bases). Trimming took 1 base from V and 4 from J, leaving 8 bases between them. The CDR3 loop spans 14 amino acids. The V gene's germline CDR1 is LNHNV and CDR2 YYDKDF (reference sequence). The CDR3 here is CATSRGTVGNTIYF. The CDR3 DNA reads TGTGCCACCAGCAGAGGGACAGTAGGAAACACCATATATTTT.

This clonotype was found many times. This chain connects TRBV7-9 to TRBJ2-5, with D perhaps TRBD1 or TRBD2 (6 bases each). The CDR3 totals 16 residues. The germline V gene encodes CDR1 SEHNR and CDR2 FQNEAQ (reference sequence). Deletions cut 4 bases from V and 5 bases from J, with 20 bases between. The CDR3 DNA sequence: TGTGCCAGCAGCTCTACTAGCTGGGGGCAGGTGGAGACCCAGTACTTC. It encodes CASSSTSWGQVETQYF.

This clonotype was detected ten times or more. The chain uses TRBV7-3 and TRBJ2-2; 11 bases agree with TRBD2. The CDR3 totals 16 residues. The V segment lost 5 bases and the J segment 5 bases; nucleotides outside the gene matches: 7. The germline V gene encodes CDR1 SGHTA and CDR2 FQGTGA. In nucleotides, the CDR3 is TGTGCCAGCAGCCTCCCGGGACTAGCGGATACCGGGGAGCTGTTTTTT. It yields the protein CASSLPGLADTGELFF. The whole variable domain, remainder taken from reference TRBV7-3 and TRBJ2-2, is GAGVSQTPSNKVTEKGKYVELRCDPISGHTALYWYRQSLGQGPEFLIYFQGTGAADDSGLPNDRFFAVRPEGSVSTLKIQRTERGDSAVYLCASSLPGLADTGELFFGEGSRLTVL.

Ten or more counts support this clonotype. The CDR3, as DNA: TGTGCCAGCAGCCCAGCGGGAGGGTACGAGCAGTACTTC. Amino acids: CASSPAGGYEQYF. J is TRBJ2-7 and V is TRBV28; TRBD2 aligns across 10 bases. The CDR3 loop spans 13 amino acids. Trimming cost V 6 bases and J 4 bases; bases outside gene matches: 3. CDR1 is MDHEN and CDR2 is SYDVKM in the germline V gene. The full variable domain, completed using reference TRBV28 and TRBJ2-7, is DVKVTQSSRYLVKRTGEKVFLECVQDMDHENMFWYRQDPGLGLRLIYFSYDVKMKEKGDIPEGYSVSREKKERFSLILESASTNQTSMYLCASSPAGGYEQYFGPGTRLTVT.

The CDR3 protein is CASSQTGGYEQYF. The CDR3 nucleotides are TGTGCCAGCAGCCAAACAGGGGGTTACGAGCAGTACTTC. The J gene is TRBJ2-7, the V gene TRBV7-9; 8 bases map to TRBD1. Germline loops: CDR1 SEHNR, CDR2 FQNEAQ (reference sequence). Trimming removed 5 bases from V and 4 bases from J; junction bases left unmatched: 4. The CDR3 spans 13 residues.

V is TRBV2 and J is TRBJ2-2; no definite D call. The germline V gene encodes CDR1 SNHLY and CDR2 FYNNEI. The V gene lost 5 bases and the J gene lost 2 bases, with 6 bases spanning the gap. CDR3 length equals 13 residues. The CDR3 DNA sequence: TGTGCCAGCAGTTTTCGTAACACCGGGGAGCTGTTTTTT. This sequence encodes CASSFRNTGELFF.

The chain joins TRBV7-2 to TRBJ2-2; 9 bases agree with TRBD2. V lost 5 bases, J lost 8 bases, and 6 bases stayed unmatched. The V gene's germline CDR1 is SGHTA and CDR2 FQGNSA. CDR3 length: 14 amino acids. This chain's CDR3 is CASSRAGGQGELFF. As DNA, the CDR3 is TGTGCCAGCAGCCGAGCGGGAGGCCAAGGGGAGCTGTTTTTT.

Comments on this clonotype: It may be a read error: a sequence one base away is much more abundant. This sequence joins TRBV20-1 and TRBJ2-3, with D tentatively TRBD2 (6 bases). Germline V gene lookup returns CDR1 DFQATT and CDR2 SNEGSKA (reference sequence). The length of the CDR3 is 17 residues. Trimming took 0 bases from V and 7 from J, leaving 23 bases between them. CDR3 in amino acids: CSARDDLVSGLSYTQYF. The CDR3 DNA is TGCAGTGCTAGAGATGATTTGGTTAGCGGCCTGAGCTATACGCAGTATTTT.

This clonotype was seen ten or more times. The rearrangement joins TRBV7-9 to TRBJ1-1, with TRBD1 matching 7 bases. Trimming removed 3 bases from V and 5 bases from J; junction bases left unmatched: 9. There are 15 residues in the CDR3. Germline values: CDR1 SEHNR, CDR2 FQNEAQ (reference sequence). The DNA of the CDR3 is TGTGCCAGCAGCTTCCCAGTACAGGGGCCGACTGAAGCTTTCTTT. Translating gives CASSFPVQGPTEAFF.

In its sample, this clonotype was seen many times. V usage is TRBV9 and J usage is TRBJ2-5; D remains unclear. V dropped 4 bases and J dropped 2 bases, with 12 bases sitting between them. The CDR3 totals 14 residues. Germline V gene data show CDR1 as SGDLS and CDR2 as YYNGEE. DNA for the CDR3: TGTGCCAGCAGCCCGTCTATAGGACAAGAGACCCAGTACTTC. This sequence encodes CASSPSIGQETQYF. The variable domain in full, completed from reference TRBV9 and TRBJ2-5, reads DSGVTQTPKHLITATGQRVTLRCSPRSGDLSVYWYQQSLDQGLQFLIQYYNGEERAKGNILERFSAQQFPDLHSELNLSSLELGDSALYFCASSPSIGQETQYFGPGTRLLVL.

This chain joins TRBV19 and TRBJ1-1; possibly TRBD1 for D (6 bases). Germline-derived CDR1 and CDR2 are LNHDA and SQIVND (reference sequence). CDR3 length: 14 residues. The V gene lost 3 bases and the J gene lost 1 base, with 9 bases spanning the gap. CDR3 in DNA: TGTGCCAGTAGTATCGGACAGACGAACACTGAAGCTTTCTTT. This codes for CASSIGQTNTEAFF.

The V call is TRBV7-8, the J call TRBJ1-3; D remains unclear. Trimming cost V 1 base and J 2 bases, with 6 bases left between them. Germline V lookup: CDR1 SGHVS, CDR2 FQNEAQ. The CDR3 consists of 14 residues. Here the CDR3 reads CASSLGTAGNTIYF. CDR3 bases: TGTGCCAGCAGCTTAGGTACGGCTGGAAACACCATATATTTT. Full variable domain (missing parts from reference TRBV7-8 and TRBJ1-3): GAGVSQSPRYKVAKRGQDVALRCDPISGHVSLFWYQQALGQGPEFLTYFQNEAQLDKSGLPSDRFFAERPEGSVSTLKIQRTQQEDSAVYLCASSLGTAGNTIYFGEGSWLTVV.

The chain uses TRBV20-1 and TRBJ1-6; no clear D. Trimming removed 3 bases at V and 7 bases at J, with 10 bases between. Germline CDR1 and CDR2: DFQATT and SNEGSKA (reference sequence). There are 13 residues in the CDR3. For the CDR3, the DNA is TGCAGTGCTAGGGATTCGAGGAATTCACCCCTCCACTTT. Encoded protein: CSARDSRNSPLHF.

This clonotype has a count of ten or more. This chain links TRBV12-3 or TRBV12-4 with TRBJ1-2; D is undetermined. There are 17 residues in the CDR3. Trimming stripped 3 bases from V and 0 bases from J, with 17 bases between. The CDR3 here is CASSFSGFESTNYGYTF. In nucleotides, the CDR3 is TGTGCCAGCAGTTTTTCTGGGTTCGAATCCACTAACTATGGCTACACCTTC.

The CDR3: CAISGGQSNQPQHF. CDR3 DNA: TGTGCCATCAGTGGGGGACAGAGCAATCAGCCCCAGCATTTT. The chain joins TRBV10-3 to TRBJ1-5; TRBD1 agrees at 7 bases. V shed 4 bases, J shed 1 base, and the junction held 1 base outside the gene matches. This CDR3 has 14 amino acids. Germline CDR1 ENHRY, CDR2 SYGVKD.

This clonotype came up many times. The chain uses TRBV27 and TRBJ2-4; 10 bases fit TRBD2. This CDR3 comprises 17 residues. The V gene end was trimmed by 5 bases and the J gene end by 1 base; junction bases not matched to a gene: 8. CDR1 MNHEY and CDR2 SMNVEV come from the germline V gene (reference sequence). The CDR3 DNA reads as TGTGCCAGCAGTCCAACCGTAGCGGGAGGTGCCAAAAACATTCAGTACTTC. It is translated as CASSPTVAGGAKNIQYF.

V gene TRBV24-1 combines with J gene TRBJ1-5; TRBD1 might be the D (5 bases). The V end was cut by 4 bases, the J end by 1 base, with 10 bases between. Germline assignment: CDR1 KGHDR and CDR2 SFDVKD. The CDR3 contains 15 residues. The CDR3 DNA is TGTGCCACCAGTGACCAGGGCGGGAGCAATCAGCCCCAGCATTTT. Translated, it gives CATSDQGGSNQPQHF.

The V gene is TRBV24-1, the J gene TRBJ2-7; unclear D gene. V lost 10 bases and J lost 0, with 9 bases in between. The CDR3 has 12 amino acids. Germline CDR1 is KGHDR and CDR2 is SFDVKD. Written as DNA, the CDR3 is TGTGCCACAATTACATGCTCCTACGAGCAGTACTTC. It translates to CATITCSYEQYF.

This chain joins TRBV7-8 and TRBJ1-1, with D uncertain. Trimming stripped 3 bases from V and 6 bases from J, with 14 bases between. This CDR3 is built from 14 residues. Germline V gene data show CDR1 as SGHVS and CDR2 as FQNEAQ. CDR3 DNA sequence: TGTGCCAGCAGCTTGGCGGAAGGTCGAGCTGAAGCTTTCTTT. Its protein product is CASSLAEGRAEAFF.

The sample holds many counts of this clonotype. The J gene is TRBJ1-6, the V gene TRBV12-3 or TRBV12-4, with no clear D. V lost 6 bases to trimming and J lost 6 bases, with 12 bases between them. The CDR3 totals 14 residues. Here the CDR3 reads CASSWRAGNSPLHF. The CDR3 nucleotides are TGTGCCAGCAGCTGGAGAGCGGGTAATTCACCCCTCCACTTT.

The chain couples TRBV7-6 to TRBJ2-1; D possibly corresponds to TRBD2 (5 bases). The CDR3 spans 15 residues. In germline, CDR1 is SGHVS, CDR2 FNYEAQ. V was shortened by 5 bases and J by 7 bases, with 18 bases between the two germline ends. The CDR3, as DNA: TGTGCCAGCAGCCCGCGGACTGGGGATGATAATGAGCAGTTCTTC. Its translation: CASSPRTGDDNEQFF. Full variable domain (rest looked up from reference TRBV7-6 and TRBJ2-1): GAGVSQSPRYKVTKRGQDVALRCDPISGHVSLYWYRQALGQGPEFLTYFNYEAQQDKSGLPNDRFSAERPEGSISTLTIQRTEQRDSAMYRCASSPRTGDDNEQFFGPGTRLTVL.

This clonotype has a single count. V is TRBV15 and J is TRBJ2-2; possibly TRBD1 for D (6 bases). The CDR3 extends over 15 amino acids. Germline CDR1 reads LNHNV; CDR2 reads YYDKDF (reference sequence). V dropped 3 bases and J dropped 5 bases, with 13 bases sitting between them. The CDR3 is CATSRDRGVTGELFF. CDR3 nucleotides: TGTGCCACCAGCAGGGACAGAGGAGTTACCGGGGAGCTGTTTTTT.

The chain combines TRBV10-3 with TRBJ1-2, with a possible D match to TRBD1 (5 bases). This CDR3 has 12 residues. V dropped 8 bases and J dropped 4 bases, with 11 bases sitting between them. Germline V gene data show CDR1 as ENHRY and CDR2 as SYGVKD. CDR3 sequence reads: CAIAQGSYGYTF. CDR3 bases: TGTGCCATCGCCCAGGGTAGCTATGGCTACACCTTC.

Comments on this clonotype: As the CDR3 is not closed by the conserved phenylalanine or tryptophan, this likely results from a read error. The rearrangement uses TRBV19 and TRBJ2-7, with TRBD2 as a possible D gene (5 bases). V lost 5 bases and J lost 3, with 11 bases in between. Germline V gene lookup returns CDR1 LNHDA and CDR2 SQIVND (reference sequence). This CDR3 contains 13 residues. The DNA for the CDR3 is TGTGCCAGTAGTCCGGGATTAGTCTACGAGCAGTACCTC. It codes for CASSPGLVYEQYL.